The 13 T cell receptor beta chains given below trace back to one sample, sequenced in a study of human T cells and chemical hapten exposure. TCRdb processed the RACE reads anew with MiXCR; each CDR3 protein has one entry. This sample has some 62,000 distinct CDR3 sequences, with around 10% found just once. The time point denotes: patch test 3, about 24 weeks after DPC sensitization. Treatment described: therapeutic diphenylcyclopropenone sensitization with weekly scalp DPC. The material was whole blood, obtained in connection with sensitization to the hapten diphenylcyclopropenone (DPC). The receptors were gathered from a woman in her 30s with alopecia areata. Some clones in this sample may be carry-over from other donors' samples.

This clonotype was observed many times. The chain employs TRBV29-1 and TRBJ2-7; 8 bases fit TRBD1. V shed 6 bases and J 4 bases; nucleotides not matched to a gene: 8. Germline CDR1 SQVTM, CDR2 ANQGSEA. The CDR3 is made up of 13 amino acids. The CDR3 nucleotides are TGCAGCGTCGGACAGGGAAGGAGTTACGAGCAGTACTTC. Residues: CSVGQGRSYEQYF.

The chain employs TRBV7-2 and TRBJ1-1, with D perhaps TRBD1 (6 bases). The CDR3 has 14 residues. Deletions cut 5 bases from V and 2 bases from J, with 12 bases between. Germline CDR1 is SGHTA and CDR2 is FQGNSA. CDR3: CASSPRTANTEAFF. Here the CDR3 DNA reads TGTGCCAGCAGCCCGCGGACAGCAAACACTGAAGCTTTCTTT.

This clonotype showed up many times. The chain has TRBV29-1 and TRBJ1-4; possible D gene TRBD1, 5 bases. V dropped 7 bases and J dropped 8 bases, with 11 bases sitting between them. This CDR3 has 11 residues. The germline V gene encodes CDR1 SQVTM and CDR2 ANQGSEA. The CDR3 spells CSGEEGEKLFF. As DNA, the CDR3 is TGCAGCGGGGAAGAGGGGGAAAAACTGTTTTTT. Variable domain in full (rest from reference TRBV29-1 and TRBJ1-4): SAVISQKPSRDICQRGTSLTIQCQVDSQVTMMFWYRQQPGQSLTLIATANQGSEATYESGFVIDKFPISRPNLTFSTLTVSNMSPEDSSIYLCSGEEGEKLFFGSGTQLSVL.

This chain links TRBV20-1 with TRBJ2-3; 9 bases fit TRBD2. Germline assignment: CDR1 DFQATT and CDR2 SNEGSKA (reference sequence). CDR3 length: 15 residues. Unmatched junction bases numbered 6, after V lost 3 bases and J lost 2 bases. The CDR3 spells CSASMGGGDTDTQYF. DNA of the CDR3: TGCAGTGCTAGTATGGGCGGGGGGGACACAGATACGCAGTATTTT.

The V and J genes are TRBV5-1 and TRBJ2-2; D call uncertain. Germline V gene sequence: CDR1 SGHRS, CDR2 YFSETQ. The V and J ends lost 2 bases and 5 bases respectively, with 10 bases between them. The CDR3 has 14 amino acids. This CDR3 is CASSFVKPTGELFF. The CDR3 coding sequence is TGCGCCAGCAGCTTTGTAAAACCGACCGGGGAGCTGTTTTTT.

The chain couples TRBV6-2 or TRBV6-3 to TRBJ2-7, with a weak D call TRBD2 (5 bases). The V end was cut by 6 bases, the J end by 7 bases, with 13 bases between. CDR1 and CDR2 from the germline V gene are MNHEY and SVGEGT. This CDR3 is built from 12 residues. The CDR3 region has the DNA TGTGCCAGCAGCCCCTTAGCGACGGAGCAGTACTTC. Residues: CASSPLATEQYF.

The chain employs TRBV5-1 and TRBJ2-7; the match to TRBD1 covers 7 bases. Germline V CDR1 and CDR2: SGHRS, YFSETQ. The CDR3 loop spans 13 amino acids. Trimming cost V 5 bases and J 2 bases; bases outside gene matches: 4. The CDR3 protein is CASRPGTAYEQYF. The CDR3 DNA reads TGCGCCAGCAGGCCCGGGACAGCCTACGAGCAGTACTTC.

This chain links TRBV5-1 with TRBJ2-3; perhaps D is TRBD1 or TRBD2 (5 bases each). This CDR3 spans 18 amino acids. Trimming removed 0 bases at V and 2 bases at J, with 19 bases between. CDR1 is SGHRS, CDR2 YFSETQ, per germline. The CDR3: CASSLAPSPGTSTDTQYF. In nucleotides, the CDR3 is TGCGCCAGCAGCTTGGCCCCCTCTCCCGGGACCTCCACAGATACGCAGTATTTT.

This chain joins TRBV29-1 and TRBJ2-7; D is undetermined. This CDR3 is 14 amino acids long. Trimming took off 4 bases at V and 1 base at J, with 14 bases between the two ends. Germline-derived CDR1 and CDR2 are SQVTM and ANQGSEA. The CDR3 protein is CSVAPRHGSYEQYF. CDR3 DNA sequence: TGCAGCGTTGCCCCCCGCCACGGATCCTACGAGCAGTACTTC.

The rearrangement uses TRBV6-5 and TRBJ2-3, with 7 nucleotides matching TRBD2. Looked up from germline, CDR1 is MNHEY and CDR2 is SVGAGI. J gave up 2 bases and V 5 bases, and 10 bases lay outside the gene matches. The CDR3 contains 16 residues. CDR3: CASSRRTGGYTDTQYF. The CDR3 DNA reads TGTGCCAGCAGTCGACGGACCGGGGGGTACACAGATACGCAGTATTTT.

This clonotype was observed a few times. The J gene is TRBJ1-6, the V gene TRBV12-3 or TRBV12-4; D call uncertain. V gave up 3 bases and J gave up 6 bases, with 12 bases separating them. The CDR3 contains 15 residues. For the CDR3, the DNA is TGTGCCAGCAGTTTTACGGCAGGCCTTAATTCACCCCTCCACTTT. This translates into CASSFTAGLNSPLHF.

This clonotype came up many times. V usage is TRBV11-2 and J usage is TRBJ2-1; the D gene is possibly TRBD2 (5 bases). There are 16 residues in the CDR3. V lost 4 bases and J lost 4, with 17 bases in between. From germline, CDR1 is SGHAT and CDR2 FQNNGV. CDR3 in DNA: TGTGCCAGCAGCTCACAACTAGACGCCCGTTACAATGAGCAGTTCTTC. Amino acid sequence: CASSSQLDARYNEQFF.

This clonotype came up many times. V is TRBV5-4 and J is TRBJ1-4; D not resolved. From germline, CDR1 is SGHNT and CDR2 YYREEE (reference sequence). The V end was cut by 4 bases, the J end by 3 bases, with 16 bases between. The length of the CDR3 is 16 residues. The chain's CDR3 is CASSEGRRSSNEKLFF. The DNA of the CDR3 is TGTGCCAGCAGCGAAGGACGGAGATCGTCTAATGAAAAACTGTTTTTT.